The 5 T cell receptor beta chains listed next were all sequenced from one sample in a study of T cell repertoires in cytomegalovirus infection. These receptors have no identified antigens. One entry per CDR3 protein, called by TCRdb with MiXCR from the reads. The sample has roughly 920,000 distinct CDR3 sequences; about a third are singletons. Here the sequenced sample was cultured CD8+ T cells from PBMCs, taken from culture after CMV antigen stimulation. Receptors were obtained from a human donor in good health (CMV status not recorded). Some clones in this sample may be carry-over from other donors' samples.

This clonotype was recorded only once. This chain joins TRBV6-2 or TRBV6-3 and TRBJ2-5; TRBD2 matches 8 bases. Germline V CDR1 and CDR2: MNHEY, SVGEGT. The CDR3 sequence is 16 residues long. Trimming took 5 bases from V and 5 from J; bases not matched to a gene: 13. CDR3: CASSPSGSGGGETQYF. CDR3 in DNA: TGTGCCAGCAGTCCTTCGGGCAGCGGGGGTGGGGAGACCCAGTACTTC.

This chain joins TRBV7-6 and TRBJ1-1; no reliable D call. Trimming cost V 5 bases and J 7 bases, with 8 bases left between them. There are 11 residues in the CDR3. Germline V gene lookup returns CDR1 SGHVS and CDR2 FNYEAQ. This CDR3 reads CASSDGDEAFF. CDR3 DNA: TGTGCCAGCAGCGATGGTGATGAAGCTTTCTTT.

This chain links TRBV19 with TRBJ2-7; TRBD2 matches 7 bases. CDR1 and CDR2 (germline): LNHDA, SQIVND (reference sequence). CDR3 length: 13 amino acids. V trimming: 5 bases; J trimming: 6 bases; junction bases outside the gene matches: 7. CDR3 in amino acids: CASSRGTISEQYV. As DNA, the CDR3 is TGTGCCAGTAGTCGTGGGACTATCTCCGAGCAGTACGTC.

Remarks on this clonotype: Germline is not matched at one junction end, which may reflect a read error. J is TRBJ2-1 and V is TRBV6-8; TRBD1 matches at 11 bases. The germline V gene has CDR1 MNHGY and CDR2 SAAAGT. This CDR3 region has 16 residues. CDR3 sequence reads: CVSSSTGQGAYNEQFF. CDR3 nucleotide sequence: TGTGTCAGCAGTTCCACGGGACAGGGGGCCTACAATGAGCAGTTCTTC.

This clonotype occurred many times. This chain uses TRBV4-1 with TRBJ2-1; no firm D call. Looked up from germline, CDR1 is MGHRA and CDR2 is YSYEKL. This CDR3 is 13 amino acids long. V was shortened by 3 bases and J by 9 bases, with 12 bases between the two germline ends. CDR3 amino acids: CASSHNAEREQFF. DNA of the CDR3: TGCGCCAGCAGCCACAACGCTGAACGTGAGCAGTTCTTC.